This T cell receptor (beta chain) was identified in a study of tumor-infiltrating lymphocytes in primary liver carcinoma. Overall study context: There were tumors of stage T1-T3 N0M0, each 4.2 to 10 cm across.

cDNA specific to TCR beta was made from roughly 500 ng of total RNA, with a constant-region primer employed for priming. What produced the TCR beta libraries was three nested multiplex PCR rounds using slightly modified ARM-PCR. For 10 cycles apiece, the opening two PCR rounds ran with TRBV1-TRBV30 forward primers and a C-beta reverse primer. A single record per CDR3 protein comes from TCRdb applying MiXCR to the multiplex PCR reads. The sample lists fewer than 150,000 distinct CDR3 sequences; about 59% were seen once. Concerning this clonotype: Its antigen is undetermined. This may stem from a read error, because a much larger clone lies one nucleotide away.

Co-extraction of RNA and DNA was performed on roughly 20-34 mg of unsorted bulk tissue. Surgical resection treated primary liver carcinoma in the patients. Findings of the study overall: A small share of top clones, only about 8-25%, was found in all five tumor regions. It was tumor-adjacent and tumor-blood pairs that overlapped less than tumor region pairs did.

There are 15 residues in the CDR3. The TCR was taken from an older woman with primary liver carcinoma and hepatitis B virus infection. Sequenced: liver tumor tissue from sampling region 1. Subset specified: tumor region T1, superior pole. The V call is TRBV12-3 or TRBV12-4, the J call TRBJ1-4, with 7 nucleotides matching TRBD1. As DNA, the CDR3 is TGTGCCAGCAGGCAACAGGGGCCCGGAAATGAAAAACTGTCTTTT. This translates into CASRQQGPGNEKLSF.